The source of this TCR beta chain is a study of beta chain features in type 1 diabetes. The collection from each donor was one heparinised blood draw averaging roughly 100 mL. The V segment lost 0 bases and the J segment 11 bases; nucleotides outside the gene matches: 4. The CDR3 is made up of 12 amino acids. Germline CDR1 is SGDLS and CDR2 is YYNGEE. A note on this clone: What it binds is not known.

General study findings and limits: Shortening of TCRB CDR3s, moderate but significant, appeared in all four CD4+ subsets of Type 1 diabetes patients. Researchers cautioned that cDNA sequencing could over-represent cells with high TCR expression.

As every portion of the isolated RNA was reverse transcribed, the sequencing read expressed TCRB transcripts. TCRdb's table, derived via immunoSEQ multiplex PCR, lists solely in-frame clones and lacks some. The sample contains over 150,000 clones, around 8.4% of which appear only once. The rearrangement links TRBV9 to TRBJ1-1, with 7 bases that match TRBD1. This TCR was sampled from a woman younger than 30 with type 1 diabetes. Sequencing used central memory CD4+ T cells from blood. DNA for the CDR3: TGTGCCAGCAGCGTAGGGCAGGGGGTCGCTTTCTTT. Its translation is CASSVGQGVAFF.